The entry that follows covers one T cell receptor (beta chain) sequence. This specimen belongs to a study of cytomegalovirus exposure and HLA in healthy donors. The PCR made use of 60 Vbeta and 13 Jbeta primers. Some clones are missing from TCRdb's copy, which holds only in-frame ones; the method was immunoSEQ multiplex PCR. The table shows about 260,000 clones, with roughly four fifths occurring only once. This TCR came from a woman aged 40-49 years in good health and CMV-seropositive. The sequencing input was PBMCs.

As DNA, the CDR3 is TGTGCCAGCAGTCCAGGGACTAGCGGGAGTAAATCCAACGAGCAGTACTTC. Protein: CASSPGTSGSKSNEQYF. The rearrangement joins TRBV27 to TRBJ2-7; TRBD2 matches 14 bases. The CDR3 consists of 17 residues. Germline V gene lookup returns CDR1 MNHEY and CDR2 SMNVEV (reference sequence). After removal of 5 bases from V and 5 bases from J, the junction contained 11 bases not matched to a gene.